The T cell receptor (beta chain) under discussion was sequenced for a study of blood T cell repertoires in COVID-19. Study as a whole: Donors in the United States, Italy and Spain gave samples during acute or convalescent COVID-19. PBMCs, B-cell-depleted T cells, or T cells were the source of the cDNA or gDNA that made up the material.

Original data processing: Quantification of nucleated cells was approximated via reference gene primer amplification. Data came from immunoSEQ multiplex PCR; TCRdb stores just in-frame clones and leaves some out. The V and J calls and clone size were taken over from that table, and D and trimming were inferred from the DNA. The sample includes tens of thousands of clones, approximately 90% seen only once; the top ten take 2% to 2.5%. Germline V gene lookup returns CDR1 SGHRS and CDR2 YFSETQ. Trimming removed 5 bases from V and 2 bases from J, with 7 bases in between. This CDR3 is built from 12 residues.

The material sequenced was peripheral blood. This sequence originates from a man aged 45-65 years with active COVID-19. The chain has TRBV5-1 and TRBJ2-5; unclear D gene. The CDR3 is CASRRSQETQYF. CDR3 nucleotide sequence: TGCGCCAGCAGGAGATCGCAAGAGACCCAGTACTTC.